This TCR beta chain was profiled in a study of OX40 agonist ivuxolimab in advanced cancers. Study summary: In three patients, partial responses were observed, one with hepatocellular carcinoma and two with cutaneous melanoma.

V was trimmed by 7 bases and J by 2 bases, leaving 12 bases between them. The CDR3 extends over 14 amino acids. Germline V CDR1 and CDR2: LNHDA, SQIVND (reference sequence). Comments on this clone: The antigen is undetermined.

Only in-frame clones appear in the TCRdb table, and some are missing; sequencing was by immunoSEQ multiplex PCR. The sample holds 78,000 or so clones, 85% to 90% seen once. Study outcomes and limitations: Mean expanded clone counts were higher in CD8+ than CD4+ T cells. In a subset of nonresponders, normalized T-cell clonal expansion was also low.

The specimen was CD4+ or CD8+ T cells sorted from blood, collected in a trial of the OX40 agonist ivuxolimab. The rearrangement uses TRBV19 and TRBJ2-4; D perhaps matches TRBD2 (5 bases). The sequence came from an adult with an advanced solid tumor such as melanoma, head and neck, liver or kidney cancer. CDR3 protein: CASNTRRSKNIQYF. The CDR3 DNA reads TGTGCCAGTAATACTCGGAGGTCCAAAAACATTCAGTACTTC.